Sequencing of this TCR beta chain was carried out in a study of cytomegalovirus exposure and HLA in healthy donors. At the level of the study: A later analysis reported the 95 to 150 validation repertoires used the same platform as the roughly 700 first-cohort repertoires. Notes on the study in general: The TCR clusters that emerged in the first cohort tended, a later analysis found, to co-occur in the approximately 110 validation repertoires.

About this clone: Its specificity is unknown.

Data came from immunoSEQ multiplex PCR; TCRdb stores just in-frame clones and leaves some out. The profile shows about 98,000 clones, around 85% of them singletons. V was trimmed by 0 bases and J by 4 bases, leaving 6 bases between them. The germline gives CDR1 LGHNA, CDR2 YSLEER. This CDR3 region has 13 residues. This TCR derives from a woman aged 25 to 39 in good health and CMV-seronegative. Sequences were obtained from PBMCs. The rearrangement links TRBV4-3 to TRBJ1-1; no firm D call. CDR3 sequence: CASSQDSGTEAFF. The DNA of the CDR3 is TGCGCCAGCAGCCAAGATAGTGGCACTGAAGCTTTCTTT.